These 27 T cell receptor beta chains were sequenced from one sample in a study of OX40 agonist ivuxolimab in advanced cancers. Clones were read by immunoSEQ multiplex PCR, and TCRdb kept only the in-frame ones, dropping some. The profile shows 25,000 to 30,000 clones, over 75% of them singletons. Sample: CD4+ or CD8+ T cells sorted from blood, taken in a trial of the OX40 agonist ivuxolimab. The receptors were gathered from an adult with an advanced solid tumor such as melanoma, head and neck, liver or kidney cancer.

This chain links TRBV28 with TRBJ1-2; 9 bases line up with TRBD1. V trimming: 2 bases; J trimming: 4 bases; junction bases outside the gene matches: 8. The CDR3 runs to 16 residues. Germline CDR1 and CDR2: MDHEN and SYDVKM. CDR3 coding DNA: TGTGCCAGCAGTTTAGGGGGGACAGGGAGCGTCTATGGCTACACCTTC. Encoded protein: CASSLGGTGSVYGYTF.

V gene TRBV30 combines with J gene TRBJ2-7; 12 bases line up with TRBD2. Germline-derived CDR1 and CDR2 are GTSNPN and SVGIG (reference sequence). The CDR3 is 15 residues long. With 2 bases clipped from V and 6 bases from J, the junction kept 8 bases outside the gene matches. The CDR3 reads CAWSPPRLAGAEQYF. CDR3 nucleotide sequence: TGTGCCTGGAGTCCCCCGAGACTAGCGGGAGCCGAGCAGTACTTC.

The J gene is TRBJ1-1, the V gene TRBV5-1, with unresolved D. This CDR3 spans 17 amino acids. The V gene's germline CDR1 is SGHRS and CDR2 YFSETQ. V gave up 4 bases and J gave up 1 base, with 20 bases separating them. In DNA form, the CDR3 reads TGCGCCAGCAGCGCGGAGGAGACGCGATACCAGAACACTGAAGCTTTCTTT. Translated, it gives CASSAEETRYQNTEAFF.

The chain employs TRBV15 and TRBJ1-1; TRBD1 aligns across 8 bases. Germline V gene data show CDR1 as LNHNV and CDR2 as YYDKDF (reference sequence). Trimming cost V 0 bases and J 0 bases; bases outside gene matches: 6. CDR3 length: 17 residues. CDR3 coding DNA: TGTGCCACCAGCAGAGAACCCGGGACAGGCATGAACACTGAAGCTTTCTTT. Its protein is CATSREPGTGMNTEAFF.

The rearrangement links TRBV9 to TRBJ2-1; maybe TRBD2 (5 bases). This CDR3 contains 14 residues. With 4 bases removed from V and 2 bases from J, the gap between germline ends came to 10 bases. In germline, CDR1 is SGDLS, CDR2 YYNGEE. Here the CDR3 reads CASSIGLPYNEQFF. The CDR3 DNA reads TGTGCCAGCAGCATAGGACTCCCCTACAATGAGCAGTTCTTC.

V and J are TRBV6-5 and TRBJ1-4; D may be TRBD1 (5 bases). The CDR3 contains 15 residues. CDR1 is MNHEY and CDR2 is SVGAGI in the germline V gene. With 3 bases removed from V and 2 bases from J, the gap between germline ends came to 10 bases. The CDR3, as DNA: TGTGCCAGCAGTTATACGCAGGGTACTAATGAAAAACTGTTTTTT. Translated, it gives CASSYTQGTNEKLFF.

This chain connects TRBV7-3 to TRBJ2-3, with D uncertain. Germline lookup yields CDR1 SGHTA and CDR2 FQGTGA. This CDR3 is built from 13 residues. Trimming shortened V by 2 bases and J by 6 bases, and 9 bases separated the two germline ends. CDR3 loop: CASSLWLADTQYF. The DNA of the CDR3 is TGTGCCAGCAGCTTATGGTTAGCTGATACGCAGTATTTT.

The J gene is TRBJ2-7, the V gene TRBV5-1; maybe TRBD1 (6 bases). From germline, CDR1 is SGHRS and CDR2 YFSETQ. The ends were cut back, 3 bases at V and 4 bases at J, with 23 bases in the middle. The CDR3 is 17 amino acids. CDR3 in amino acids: CASSWGPQGHGSYEQYF. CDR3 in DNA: TGCGCCAGCAGCTGGGGGCCTCAGGGTCATGGTTCGTACGAGCAGTACTTC.

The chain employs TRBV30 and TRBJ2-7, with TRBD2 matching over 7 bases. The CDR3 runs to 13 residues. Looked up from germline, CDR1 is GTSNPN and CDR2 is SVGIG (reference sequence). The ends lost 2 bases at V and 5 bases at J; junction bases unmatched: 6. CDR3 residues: CAWSKLGGNEQYF. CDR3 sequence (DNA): TGTGCCTGGAGTAAATTGGGGGGGAACGAGCAGTACTTC. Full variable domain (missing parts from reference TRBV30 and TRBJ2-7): SQTIHQWPATLVQPVGSPLSLECTVEGTSNPNLYWYRQAAGRGLQLLFYSVGIGQISSEVPQNLSASRPQDRQFILSSKKLLLSDSGFYLCAWSKLGGNEQYFGPGTRLTVT.

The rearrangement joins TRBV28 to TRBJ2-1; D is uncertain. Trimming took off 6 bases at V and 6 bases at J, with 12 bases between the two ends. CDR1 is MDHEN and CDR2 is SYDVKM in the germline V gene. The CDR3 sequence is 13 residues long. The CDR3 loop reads CASSPFLPNEQFF. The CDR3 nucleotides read TGTGCCAGCAGCCCTTTTTTGCCCAATGAGCAGTTCTTC.

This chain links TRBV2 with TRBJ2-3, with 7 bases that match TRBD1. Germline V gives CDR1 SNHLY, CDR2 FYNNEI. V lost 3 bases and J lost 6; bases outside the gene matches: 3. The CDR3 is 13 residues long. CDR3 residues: CASSDPGGDTQYF. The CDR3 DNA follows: TGTGCCAGCAGTGATCCAGGGGGTGATACGCAGTATTTT.

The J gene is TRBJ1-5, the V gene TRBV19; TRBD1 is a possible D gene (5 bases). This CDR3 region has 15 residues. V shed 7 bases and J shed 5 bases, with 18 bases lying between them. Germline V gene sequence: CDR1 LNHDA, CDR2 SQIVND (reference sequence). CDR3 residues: CASNMAGREDQPQHF. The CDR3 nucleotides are TGTGCCAGTAACATGGCGGGCAGGGAGGATCAGCCCCAGCATTTT.

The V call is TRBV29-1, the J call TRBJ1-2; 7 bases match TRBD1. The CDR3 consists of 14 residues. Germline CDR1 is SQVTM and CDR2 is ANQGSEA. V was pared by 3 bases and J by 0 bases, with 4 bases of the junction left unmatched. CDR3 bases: TGCAGCGTTGATTCGAGGGGGCCTAACTATGGCTACACCTTC. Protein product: CSVDSRGPNYGYTF.

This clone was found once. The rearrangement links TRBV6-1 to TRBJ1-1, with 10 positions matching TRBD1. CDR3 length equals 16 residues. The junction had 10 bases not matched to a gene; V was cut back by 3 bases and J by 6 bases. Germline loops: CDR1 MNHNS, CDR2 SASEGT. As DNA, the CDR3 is TGTGCCAGCAGTGAGGGGACAGGGGCCAGGGGGGCTGAAGCTTTCTTT. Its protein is CASSEGTGARGAEAFF.

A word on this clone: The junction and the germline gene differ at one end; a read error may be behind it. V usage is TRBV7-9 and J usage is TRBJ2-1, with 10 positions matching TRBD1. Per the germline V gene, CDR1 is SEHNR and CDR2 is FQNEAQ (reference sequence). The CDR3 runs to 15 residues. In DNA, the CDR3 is TGTGCCAGTAGCTCCGGGACAGGGGTACTCAATGAGCAGTTCTTC. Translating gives CASSSGTGVLNEQFF.

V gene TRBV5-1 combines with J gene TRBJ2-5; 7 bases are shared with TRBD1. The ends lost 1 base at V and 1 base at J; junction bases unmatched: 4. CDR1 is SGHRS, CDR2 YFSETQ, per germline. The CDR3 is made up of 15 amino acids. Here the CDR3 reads CASSLWTGFQETQYF. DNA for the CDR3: TGCGCCAGCAGCTTGTGGACAGGCTTCCAAGAGACCCAGTACTTC.

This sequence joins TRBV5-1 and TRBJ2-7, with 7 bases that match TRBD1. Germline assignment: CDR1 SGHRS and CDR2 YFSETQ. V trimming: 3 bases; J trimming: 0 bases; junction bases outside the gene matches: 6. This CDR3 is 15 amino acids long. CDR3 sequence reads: CASSSLQGLSYEQYF. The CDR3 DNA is TGCGCCAGCAGCTCGTTACAGGGGCTCTCCTACGAGCAGTACTTC.

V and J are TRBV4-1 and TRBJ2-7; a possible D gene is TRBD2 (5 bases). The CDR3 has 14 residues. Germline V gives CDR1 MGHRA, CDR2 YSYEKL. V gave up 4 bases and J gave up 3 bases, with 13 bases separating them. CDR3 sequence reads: CASSPRHGVYEQYF. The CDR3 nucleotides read TGCGCCAGCAGCCCCCGGCACGGGGTCTACGAGCAGTACTTC.

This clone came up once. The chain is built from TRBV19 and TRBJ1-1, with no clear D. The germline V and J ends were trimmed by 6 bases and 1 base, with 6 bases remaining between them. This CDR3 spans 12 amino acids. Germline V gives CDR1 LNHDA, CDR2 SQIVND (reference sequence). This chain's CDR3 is CASRDSNTEAFF. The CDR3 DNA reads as TGTGCCAGTAGGGATTCGAACACTGAAGCTTTCTTT.

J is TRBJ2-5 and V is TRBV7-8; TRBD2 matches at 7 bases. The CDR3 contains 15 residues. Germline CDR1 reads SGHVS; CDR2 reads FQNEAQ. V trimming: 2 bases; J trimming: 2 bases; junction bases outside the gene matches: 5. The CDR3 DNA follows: TGTGCCAGCAGCTTAAGGCTAGCGGAGCAAGAGACCCAGTACTTC. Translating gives CASSLRLAEQETQYF.

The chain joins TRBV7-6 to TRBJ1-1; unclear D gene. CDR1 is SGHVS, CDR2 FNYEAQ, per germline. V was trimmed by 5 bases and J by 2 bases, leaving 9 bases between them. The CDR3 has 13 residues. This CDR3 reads CASSPHGNTEAFF. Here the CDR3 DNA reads TGTGCCAGCAGCCCGCACGGAAACACTGAAGCTTTCTTT.

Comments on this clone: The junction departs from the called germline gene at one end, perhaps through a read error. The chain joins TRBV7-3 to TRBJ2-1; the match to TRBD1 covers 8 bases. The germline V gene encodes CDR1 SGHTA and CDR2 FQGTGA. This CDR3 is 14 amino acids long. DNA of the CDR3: TGTGCCAGCAGCCTCCGCTCAGGGGGCAATGGGCAGTTCTTC. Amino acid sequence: CASSLRSGGNGQFF.

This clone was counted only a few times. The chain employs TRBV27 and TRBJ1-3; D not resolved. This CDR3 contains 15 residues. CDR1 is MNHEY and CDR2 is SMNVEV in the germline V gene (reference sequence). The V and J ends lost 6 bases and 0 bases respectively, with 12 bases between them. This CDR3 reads CASSPGGHSGNTIYF. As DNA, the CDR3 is TGTGCCAGCAGCCCAGGTGGCCACTCTGGAAACACCATATATTTT.

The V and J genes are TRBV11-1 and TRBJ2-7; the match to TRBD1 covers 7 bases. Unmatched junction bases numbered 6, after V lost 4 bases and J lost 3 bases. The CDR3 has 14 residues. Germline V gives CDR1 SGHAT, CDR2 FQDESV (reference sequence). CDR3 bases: TGTGCCAGCAGCTCCGGGACAGAAGGCTACGAGCAGTACTTC. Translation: CASSSGTEGYEQYF.

CDR3 amino acids: CASSLSGQGVITDTQYF. CDR3 DNA sequence: TGTGCCAGCAGCTTGAGTGGACAGGGGGTTATCACAGATACGCAGTATTTT. J is TRBJ2-3 and V is TRBV5-6, with 10 bases lining up with TRBD1. The germline gives CDR1 SGHDT, CDR2 YYEEEE. Trimming cost V 1 base and J 2 bases; bases outside gene matches: 7. This CDR3 is built from 17 residues.

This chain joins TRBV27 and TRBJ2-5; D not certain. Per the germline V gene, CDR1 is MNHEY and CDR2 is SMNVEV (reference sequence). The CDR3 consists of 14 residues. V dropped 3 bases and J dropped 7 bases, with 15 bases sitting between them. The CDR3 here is CASSLRLSFRTQYF. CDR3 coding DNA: TGTGCCAGCAGTTTGCGGCTGTCATTTAGGACCCAGTACTTC.

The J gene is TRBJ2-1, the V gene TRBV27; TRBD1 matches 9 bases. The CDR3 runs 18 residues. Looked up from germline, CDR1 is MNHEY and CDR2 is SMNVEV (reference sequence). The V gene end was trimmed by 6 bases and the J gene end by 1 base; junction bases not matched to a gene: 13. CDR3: CASSLGGQGIASYNEQFF. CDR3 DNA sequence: TGTGCCAGCAGCTTGGGTGGACAGGGGATAGCGTCCTACAATGAGCAGTTCTTC.